This is a list of T cell receptor beta chains from one sample in a study of blood T cell repertoires in COVID-19. Sequencing was performed with immunoSEQ multiplex PCR; in TCRdb, only in-frame clones are kept and a portion is missing. The sample consists of 200,000 to 250,000 clones, less than 85% of them appearing once. The specimen was peripheral blood. The receptors were gathered from a woman of 80 years or more with acute or convalescent COVID-19. CDR3s leave out the opening cysteine and the closing phenylalanine or tryptophan. The D gene is left open where the match is weak.

v_call,d_call,cdr3_aa
TRBV12-5,TRBD1,ASGLTGGQGLYEQY
TRBV2,.,ASLGGIDEQF
TRBV5-1,TRBD2,ASSSGSGGETQY
TRBV19,TRBD1,ASIPRQGVGDEQF
TRBV6-5,TRBD1,ASSYGYRGEGYT
TRBV4-2,.,ASSQQLGGETQY
TRBV19,.,ASSPGEGYT
TRBV7-3,.,ASSLWGDTEAF
TRBV5-1,.,ASSLGDKTSTEAF
TRBV19,.,ASSIEQGENSPLH
TRBV23-1,.,ASMIPGAGNTIY
TRBV5-8,.,ASSSEGGGVSVNGYT
TRBV29-1,TRBD1,SVGWGTGPNQPQH
TRBV19,TRBD2,ASSLLAGADTGELF
TRBV5-1,TRBD1,ASSSGQGGNSPLH
TRBV5-1,TRBD1,ASSLVQGDAEAF
TRBV20-1,.,SATHRDGYT
TRBV5-6,TRBD2,ASSRPAGMGETQY
TRBV5-1,.,ASSLGQAIGSPLH
TRBV29-1,.,SVEEVAGGADTQY
TRBV19,TRBD1,ASNPGQGYTDTQY
TRBV9,.,ASSVGQGGGLWGNTIY
TRBV4-3,TRBD1,ASSRRTGGSTEAF
TRBV18,.,ASSPVRQGTEAF
TRBV4-3,.,ASSQGFTWGDEQF
TRBV5-5,.,ASSFQGRYTEAF
TRBV5-1,TRBD1,ASSLVEGGEKLF
TRBV5-4,TRBD1,ASSPGTVNEKLF
TRBV27,TRBD1,ASRRQGSYEQY
TRBV20-1,TRBD1,SASPGQGQDTEAF
TRBV5-1,TRBD2,ASSLATSGWETQY
TRBV9,.,ASSVEGNTGELF
TRBV6-5,.,ASSPRVNGNTIY
TRBV11-3,.,ASSLLILSGANVLT
TRBV11-3,TRBD2,ASSLEPGTSALGYEQY
TRBV6-6,TRBD2,ASRTSGGSPDTQY
TRBV7-9,TRBD1,ASSLVGTGPSDEQF
TRBV5-1,TRBD1,ASSAQGVDTEAF